This entry is about one T cell receptor beta chain. Data came from immunoSEQ multiplex PCR; TCRdb stores just in-frame clones and leaves some out. The table lists 80,000 or so clones, around 90% of them singletons. The source of the sample is a study of T cell changes during pregnancy in multiple sclerosis. The CDR3 has 13 amino acids. In germline, CDR1 is LNHDA, CDR2 SQIVND (reference sequence). V lost 5 bases, J lost 9 bases, and 4 bases stayed unmatched. Specimen: peripheral blood, collected before pregnancy. The chain employs TRBV19 and TRBJ2-1; 10 positions match TRBD2. This TCR derives from a female donor with multiple sclerosis, enrolled in a pregnancy study. The CDR3 is CASSLAGGPEQFF. The CDR3 DNA sequence: TGTGCCAGTAGTTTAGCGGGGGGACCTGAGCAGTTCTTC.